The text below deals with one T cell receptor beta chain. Its specificity is unknown. CD45RO-negative, CCR7-selected cells formed the naive CD8 fraction, which excluded terminally differentiated effector memory CD45RA+ cells. This sample is drawn from a study of shared clonotypes between healthy human individuals. Study at large: Three plates each covered CD4 naive and memory; CD8 naive two, CD8 memory one.

The assay ran at deep level. Sorted-subset replicate PCRs used about 200 ng of genomic DNA. This amount corresponded to tens of thousands of T cell genomes. TCRdb keeps only in-frame clones here, not all; method: immunoSEQ multiplex PCR. The sample holds 650,000 to 800,000 clones; roughly nine tenths are singletons and the top ten take about 24%. V was shortened by 4 bases and J by 6 bases, with 12 bases between the two germline ends. CDR3 length: 12 amino acids. The germline V gene has CDR1 SQVTM and CDR2 ANQGSEA. The study's findings and limits: The researchers took only blood, and tissue repertoires probably look different.

The clonotype originates from a man aged 25-45 years in good health. V usage is TRBV29-1 and J usage is TRBJ1-1, with unresolved D. Sequenced input: naive CD8+ T cells sorted from blood. This CDR3 is CSVGGPLAEAFF. The CDR3 DNA follows: TGCAGCGTTGGAGGTCCCCTCGCTGAAGCTTTCTTT. The full variable domain, in which reference TRBV29-1 and TRBJ1-1 provide the parts outside the CDR3, is SAVISQKPSRDICQRGTSLTIQCQVDSQVTMMFWYRQQPGQSLTLIATANQGSEATYESGFVIDKFPISRPNLTFSTLTVSNMSPEDSSIYLCSVGGPLAEAFFGQGTRLTVV.